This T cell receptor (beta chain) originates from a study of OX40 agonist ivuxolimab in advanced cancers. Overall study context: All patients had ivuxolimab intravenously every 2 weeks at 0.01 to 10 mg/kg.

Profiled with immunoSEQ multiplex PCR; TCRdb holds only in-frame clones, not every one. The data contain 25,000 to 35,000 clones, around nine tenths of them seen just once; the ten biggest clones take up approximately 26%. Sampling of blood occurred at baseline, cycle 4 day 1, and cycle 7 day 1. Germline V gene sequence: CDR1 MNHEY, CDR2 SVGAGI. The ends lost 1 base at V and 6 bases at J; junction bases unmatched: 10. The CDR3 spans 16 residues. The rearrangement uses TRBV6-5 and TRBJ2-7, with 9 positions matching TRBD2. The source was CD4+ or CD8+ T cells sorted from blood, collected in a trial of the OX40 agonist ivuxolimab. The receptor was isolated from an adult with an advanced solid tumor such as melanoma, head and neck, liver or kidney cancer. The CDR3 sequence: CASSYFLAGLSVEQYF. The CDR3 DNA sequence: TGTGCCAGCAGTTACTTTCTAGCGGGACTAAGCGTCGAGCAGTACTTC.